This TCR beta chain comes out of a study of T cells in Graves' hyperthyroidism and ophthalmopathy. Ten or more counts support this clonotype. Germline CDR1 MNHNS, CDR2 SASEGT. Unmatched junction bases numbered 5, after V lost 3 bases and J lost 10 bases. This CDR3 spans 15 amino acids. Authors of the study amplified TCR beta CDR3 regions from RNA transcripts. The HTBI primer set served for first-round RT-PCR of the TCR CDR3. One entry per CDR3 protein, called by TCRdb with MiXCR from the multiplex PCR reads. The table records about 250,000 distinct CDR3 sequences, approximately 23% of them present only once.

V gene TRBV6-1 combines with J gene TRBJ1-6, with TRBD1 matching 11 bases. Sequencing input: blood. The TCR originated in a woman between 40 and 55 years old with Graves' ophthalmopathy. The CDR3 loop reads CASSDWDRGSSPLHF. The DNA of the CDR3 is TGTGCCAGCAGTGATTGGGACAGGGGGTCATCACCCCTCCACTTT.